Following are 7 T cell receptor beta chains from one sample sequenced in a study of blood T cell repertoires in COVID-19. This table comes from immunoSEQ multiplex PCR, and its TCRdb copy is limited to in-frame clones, with some not included. The sample consists of roughly 200,000 clones, roughly 84% of them appearing once. What was sequenced was peripheral blood. The receptors derive from a human donor in a cohort sampled during active COVID-19.

This chain connects TRBV5-1 to TRBJ1-5; D is possibly TRBD1 (5 bases). V was clipped by 4 bases and J by 1 base, with 9 bases between them. Germline CDR1 SGHRS, CDR2 YFSETQ. The CDR3 has 14 amino acids. The CDR3 spells CASSPGLSNQPQHF. The CDR3 nucleotides read TGCGCCAGCAGCCCGGGACTGAGCAATCAGCCCCAGCATTTT.

The V call is TRBV3-1 (or the pseudogene TRBV3-2), the J call TRBJ2-7; D is possibly TRBD2 (6 bases). Per germline, CDR1 LGHDT and CDR2 YNNKEL (reference sequence). The length of the CDR3 is 15 residues. The V gene lost 0 bases and the J gene lost 6 bases, with 15 bases spanning the gap. Here the CDR3 reads CASSQDALAVREQYF. The CDR3 DNA reads TGTGCCAGCAGCCAAGACGCCTTAGCGGTTCGCGAGCAGTACTTC.

The chain couples TRBV9 to TRBJ1-1; D unresolved. The CDR3 is made up of 13 amino acids. The germline V gene has CDR1 SGDLS and CDR2 YYNGEE. V was clipped by 6 bases and J by 5 bases, with 14 bases between them. In DNA, the CDR3 is TGTGCCAGCAACCCTGTAGTGAGGACTGAAGCTTTCTTT. Translating gives CASNPVVRTEAFF. Full variable domain (outside the CDR3, taken from reference TRBV9 and TRBJ1-1): DSGVTQTPKHLITATGQRVTLRCSPRSGDLSVYWYQQSLDQGLQFLIQYYNGEERAKGNILERFSAQQFPDLHSELNLSSLELGDSALYFCASNPVVRTEAFFGQGTRLTVV.

This chain uses TRBV7-9 with TRBJ1-3; no reliable D call. Germline V gene sequence: CDR1 SEHNR, CDR2 FQNEAQ (reference sequence). Trimming pared 3 bases from V and 6 bases from J, leaving 21 bases between. The CDR3 spans 17 residues. CDR3 nucleotides: TGTGCCAGCAGCTTCCCACCCGGGAGGGTCGGTGAAAACACCATATATTTT. It translates to CASSFPPGRVGENTIYF.

The CDR3, as DNA: TGTGCCAGCAGTTTAGGCGCAGGGGTGGATTCACCCCTCCACTTT. This codes for CASSLGAGVDSPLHF. The chain links TRBV27 to TRBJ1-6, with D perhaps TRBD1 (6 bases). The CDR3 has 15 amino acids. V lost 2 bases to trimming and J lost 8 bases, with 13 bases between them. CDR1 and CDR2 from the germline V gene are MNHEY and SMNVEV (reference sequence).

This sequence joins TRBV2 and TRBJ2-6; 7 bases fit TRBD1. Germline CDR1 and CDR2: SNHLY and FYNNEI. The CDR3 has 17 residues. Trimming took 7 bases from V and 0 from J; bases not matched to a gene: 9. CDR3 in amino acids: CASKFEGALSGANVLTF. The CDR3 DNA sequence: TGTGCCAGCAAGTTCGAGGGGGCACTCTCTGGGGCCAACGTCCTGACTTTC. The complete variable domain, with remaining parts taken from reference TRBV2 and TRBJ2-6, reads EPEVTQTPSHQVTQMGQEVILRCVPISNHLYFYWYRQILGQKVEFLVSFYNNEISEKSEIFDDQFSVERPDGSNFTLKIRSTKLEDSAMYFCASKFEGALSGANVLTFGAGSRLTVL.

This clone occurred once. The gene calls are TRBV29-1 and TRBJ1-1; D ambiguous. Trimming left V 2 bases short and J 5 bases short, with 15 bases between. From germline, CDR1 is SQVTM and CDR2 ANQGSEA. The CDR3 length is 14 residues. The CDR3 spells CSVENPYTDTEAFF. CDR3 in DNA: TGCAGCGTTGAAAACCCATACACCGATACTGAAGCTTTCTTT. Looking up the rest from reference TRBV29-1 and TRBJ1-1 gives the full variable domain: SAVISQKPSRDICQRGTSLTIQCQVDSQVTMMFWYRQQPGQSLTLIATANQGSEATYESGFVIDKFPISRPNLTFSTLTVSNMSPEDSSIYLCSVENPYTDTEAFFGQGTRLTVV.